Below are 17 T cell receptor beta chains sequenced from a single sample in a study of metastatic and nonmetastatic thyroid tumors. TCRdb re-analyzed the PCR reads through MiXCR. The data hold tens of thousands of clones, with approximately 22% observed a single time. Among the patients, none had received any treatment before thyroid surgery. The sample consisted of blood. These receptors were obtained from a female donor with papillary thyroid cancer or a benign thyroid nodule (not recorded which). Some clones in this sample may be carry-over from other donors' samples.

The sample holds many counts of this clone. One junction end does not reproduce the germline sequence, and a read error may be involved. The rearrangement links TRBV20-1 to TRBJ2-1; TRBD2 agrees at 13 bases. CDR1 is DFQATT and CDR2 is SNEGSKA in the germline V gene (reference sequence). The CDR3 covers 16 residues. As DNA, the CDR3 is TGCAGTGTTAGAGGACTAGCGGGAGTGACGGTCAATGAGCAGTTCTTC. Its protein product is CSVRGLAGVTVNEQFF.

This clone has more than one count but fewer than ten. Its ends do not fully match the called genes, so a read error is possible. The chain uses TRBV14 and TRBJ1-2; D not resolved. The CDR3 sequence is 12 residues long. The germline gives CDR1 SGHDN, CDR2 FVKESK. The CDR3 loop reads CASSQLNYVYTF. The CDR3 DNA follows: TGTGCCAGCAGCCAACTCAACTATGTCTACACCTTC.

This clone was counted many times. The genes are TRBV11-2 and TRBJ2-1, with 7 bases lining up with TRBD1. Trimming took 3 bases from V and 9 from J; bases not matched to a gene: 5. This CDR3 spans 13 amino acids. Germline V gives CDR1 SGHAT, CDR2 FQNNGV. This chain's CDR3 is CASSFQGVGEQFF. The CDR3 DNA reads TGTGCCAGCAGCTTCCAGGGGGTAGGTGAGCAGTTCTTC.

Ten or more counts support this clone. This chain joins TRBV5-1 and TRBJ1-3, with D tentatively TRBD1 (5 bases). The V gene lost 0 bases and the J gene lost 4 bases, with 14 bases spanning the gap. Germline CDR1 reads SGHRS; CDR2 reads YFSETQ. The CDR3 spans 16 residues. CDR3 sequence: CASSLATRGSGNTIYF. CDR3 nucleotides: TGCGCCAGCAGCTTGGCTACGAGGGGATCCGGAAACACCATATATTTT.

CDR3 bases: TGCGCCAGCAGCTCCGGCGGGAATAGCGGACACAATGAGCAGTTCTTC. Its protein product is CASSSGGNSGHNEQFF. V gene TRBV5-1 combines with J gene TRBJ2-1; possible D gene TRBD2, 6 bases. CDR1 SGHRS and CDR2 YFSETQ come from the germline V gene. Trimming shortened V by 3 bases and J by 5 bases, and 18 bases separated the two germline ends. The length of the CDR3 is 16 residues.

In this sample, this clone turned up many times. The chain uses TRBV20-1 and TRBJ1-5, with 12 bases fitting TRBD1. Germline values: CDR1 DFQATT, CDR2 SNEGSKA (reference sequence). V shed 6 bases, J shed 1 base, and the junction held 7 bases outside the gene matches. This CDR3 is built from 16 residues. The CDR3 loop reads CSATGQGASSNQPQHF. CDR3 sequence (DNA): TGCAGTGCCACGGGACAGGGGGCATCAAGCAATCAGCCCCAGCATTTT.

This clone was counted between two and nine times. This may be a read error, as it is one base from a much larger clone. V and J are TRBV16 and TRBJ1-4, with D uncertain. Germline V gene data show CDR1 as KGHSY and CDR2 as FQNENV. Trimming shortened V by 4 bases and J by 4 bases, and 10 bases separated the two germline ends. The CDR3 runs 14 residues. The CDR3 DNA sequence: TGTGCCAGCAGCCTCCGGTACAGTAATGAAAAACTGTTTTTT. Translation gives CASSLRYSNEKLFF.

This chain joins TRBV6-1 and TRBJ1-5; 7 positions match TRBD1. Trimming took 7 bases from V and 6 from J; bases not matched to a gene: 12. The CDR3 totals 15 residues. The germline V gene encodes CDR1 MNHNS and CDR2 SASEGT. The DNA for the CDR3 is TGTGCCAGCATCAGGACAGGAGAAGGTGCTCAGCCCCAGCATTTT. It codes for CASIRTGEGAQPQHF.

Many counts were recorded for this clone. V gene TRBV5-1 combines with J gene TRBJ2-1, with 7 nucleotides matching TRBD2. This CDR3 is built from 18 residues. Germline CDR1 SGHRS, CDR2 YFSETQ. The V segment lost 8 bases and the J segment 0 bases; nucleotides outside the gene matches: 17. The CDR3 sequence: CASSRSTTSVGSYNEQFF. The CDR3 DNA reads TGCGCCAGTTCCCGTAGTACAACTAGCGTGGGCTCCTACAATGAGCAGTTCTTC. The variable domain in full, with the rest retrieved from reference TRBV5-1 and TRBJ2-1, is KAGVTQTPRYLIKTRGQQVTLSCSPISGHRSVSWYQQTPGQGLQFLFEYFSETQRNKGNFPGRFSGRQFSNSRSEMNVSTLELGDSALYLCASSRSTTSVGSYNEQFFGPGTRLTVL.

This clone has a count of ten or more. The chain combines TRBV4-2 with TRBJ2-7, with 9 bases matching TRBD1. From germline, CDR1 is LGHNA and CDR2 YNFKEQ. The J segment lost 3 bases and the V segment lost 3 bases, leaving 3 bases of the junction unmatched. The length of the CDR3 is 14 residues. CDR3: CASSQGQGDYEQYF. The CDR3 nucleotides are TGTGCCAGCAGCCAGGGACAGGGTGACTACGAGCAGTACTTC.

This clone has only a few counts. V is TRBV24-1 and J is TRBJ2-1; D remains ambiguous. Trimming took 6 bases from V and 7 from J, leaving 18 bases between them. The CDR3 contains 15 residues. CDR1 and CDR2 (germline): KGHDR, SFDVKD. The CDR3 sequence: CATSSTSSRRNEQFF. CDR3 bases: TGTGCCACCAGTTCCACCTCGTCCAGACGTAATGAGCAGTTCTTC.

This clone was detected many times. J is TRBJ1-4 and V is TRBV7-9; 8 positions agree with TRBD1. V lost 7 bases and J lost 8; bases outside the gene matches: 6. The CDR3 contains 13 residues. Germline-derived CDR1 and CDR2 are SEHNR and FQNEAQ (reference sequence). Written as DNA, the CDR3 is TGTGCCAGCATAGGACAGGGTGGCGAAAAACTGTTTTTT. It encodes CASIGQGGEKLFF.

Many counts were recorded for this clone. The rearrangement joins TRBV20-1 to TRBJ2-7; weak D call: TRBD2 (6 bases). Trimming pared 2 bases from V and 5 bases from J, leaving 16 bases between. Germline CDR1 DFQATT, CDR2 SNEGSKA (reference sequence). This CDR3 has 14 amino acids. The CDR3 sequence is CSARRTAGLDEQYF. Written as DNA, the CDR3 is TGCAGTGCTAGAAGGACGGCGGGACTCGACGAGCAGTACTTC.

At least ten counts were recorded for this clone. Distinct nucleotide sequences in the sample also encode this CDR3. This rearrangement joins TRBV20-1 to TRBJ2-6, with 9 nucleotides matching TRBD1. The CDR3 spans 16 residues. The V and J ends lost 6 bases and 3 bases, in that order; junction bases with no gene match: 9. Germline loops: CDR1 DFQATT, CDR2 SNEGSKA (reference sequence). Here the CDR3 reads CSATRGQGFGANVLTF. As DNA, the CDR3 is TGCAGTGCAACTCGGGGACAGGGATTTGGGGCCAACGTCCTGACTTTC.

This clone was counted between two and nine times. V is TRBV6-5 and J is TRBJ2-7; 10 nucleotides line up with TRBD2. There are 18 residues in the CDR3. Germline V CDR1 and CDR2: MNHEY, SVGAGI. The junction had 9 bases not matched to a gene; V was cut back by 0 bases and J by 1 base. The CDR3 spells CASSYSNILAGASYEQYF. CDR3 nucleotide sequence: TGTGCCAGCAGTTACTCGAATATCCTAGCGGGAGCGTCCTACGAGCAGTACTTC.

This clone was recorded at least ten times. With a much larger clone just one base away, this may be a read error. Other nucleotide sequences in the sample specify the same CDR3. V and J are TRBV6-1 and TRBJ1-1, with TRBD1 as a possible D gene (5 bases). There are 12 residues in the CDR3. Germline-derived CDR1 and CDR2 are MNHNS and SASEGT. CDR3 amino acids: CASSRDRTEAFF. The CDR3 nucleotides are TGTGCCAGCAGCAGGGATCGCACTGAGGCTTTCTTT.

This clone has at least ten counts. The V and J genes are TRBV28 and TRBJ2-3, with 11 nucleotides matching TRBD1. Losses at the gene ends were 7 bases for V and 3 bases for J; bases not matched to a gene: 6. CDR3 size: 15 residues. Germline V gene data show CDR1 as MDHEN and CDR2 as SYDVKM. CDR3 loop: CASTLGTGGTDTQYF. CDR3 in DNA: TGTGCCAGCACCCTCGGGACAGGGGGTACAGATACGCAGTATTTT.